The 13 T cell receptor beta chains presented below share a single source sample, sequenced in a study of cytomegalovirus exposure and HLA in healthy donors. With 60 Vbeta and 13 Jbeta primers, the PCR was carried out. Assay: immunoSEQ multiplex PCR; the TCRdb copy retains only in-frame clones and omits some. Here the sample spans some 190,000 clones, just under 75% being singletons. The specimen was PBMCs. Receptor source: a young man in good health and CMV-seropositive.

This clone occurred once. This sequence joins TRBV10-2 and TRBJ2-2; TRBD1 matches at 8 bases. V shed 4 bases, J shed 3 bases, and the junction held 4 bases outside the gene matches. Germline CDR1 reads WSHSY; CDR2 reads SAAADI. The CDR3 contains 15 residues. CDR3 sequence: CASSGTGYYTGELFF. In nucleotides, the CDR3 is TGCGCCAGCAGTGGGACAGGGTACTACACCGGGGAGCTGTTTTTT.

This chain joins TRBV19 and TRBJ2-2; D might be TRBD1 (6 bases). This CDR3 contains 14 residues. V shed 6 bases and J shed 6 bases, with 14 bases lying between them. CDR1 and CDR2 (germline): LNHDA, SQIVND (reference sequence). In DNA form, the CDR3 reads TGTGCCAGTAGGAGAGACAGGTCTCCCGGGGAGCTGTTTTTT. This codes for CASRRDRSPGELFF.

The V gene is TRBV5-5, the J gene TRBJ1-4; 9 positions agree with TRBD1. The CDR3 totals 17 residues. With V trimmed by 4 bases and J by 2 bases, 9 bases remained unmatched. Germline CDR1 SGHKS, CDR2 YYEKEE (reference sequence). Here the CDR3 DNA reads TGTGCCAGCAGCACCCTGACAGGGGGGGTGACTAATGAAAAACTGTTTTTT. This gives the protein CASSTLTGGVTNEKLFF.

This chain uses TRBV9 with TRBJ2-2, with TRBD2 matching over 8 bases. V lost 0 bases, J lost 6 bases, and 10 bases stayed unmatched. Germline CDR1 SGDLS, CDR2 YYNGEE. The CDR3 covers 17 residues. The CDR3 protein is CASSVGSRGGLAGELFF. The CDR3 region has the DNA TGTGCCAGCAGCGTAGGAAGTCGGGGGGGCTTGGCCGGGGAGCTGTTTTTT.

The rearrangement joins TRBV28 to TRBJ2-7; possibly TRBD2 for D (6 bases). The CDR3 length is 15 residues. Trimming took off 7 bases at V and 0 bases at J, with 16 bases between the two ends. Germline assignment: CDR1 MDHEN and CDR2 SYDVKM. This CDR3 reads CASTRTRDFSYEQYF. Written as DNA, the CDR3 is TGTGCCAGCACCCGGACCCGGGACTTCTCCTACGAGCAGTACTTC.

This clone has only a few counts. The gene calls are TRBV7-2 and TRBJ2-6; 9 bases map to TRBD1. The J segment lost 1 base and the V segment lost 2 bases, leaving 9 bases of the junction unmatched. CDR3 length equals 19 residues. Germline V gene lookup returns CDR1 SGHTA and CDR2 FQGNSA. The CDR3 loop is CASSLWPGDRESGANVLTF. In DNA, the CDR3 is TGTGCCAGCAGCTTATGGCCAGGGGACAGGGAGTCTGGGGCCAACGTCCTGACTTTC. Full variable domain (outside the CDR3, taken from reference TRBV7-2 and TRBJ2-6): GAGVSQSPSNKVTEKGKDVELRCDPISGHTALYWYRQSLGQGLEFLIYFQGNSAPDKSGLPSDRFSAERTGGSVSTLTIQRTQQEDSAVYLCASSLWPGDRESGANVLTFGAGSRLTVL.

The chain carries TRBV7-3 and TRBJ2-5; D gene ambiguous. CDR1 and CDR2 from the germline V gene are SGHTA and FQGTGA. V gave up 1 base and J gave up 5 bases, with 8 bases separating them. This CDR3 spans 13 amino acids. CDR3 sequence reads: CASSLRASETQYF. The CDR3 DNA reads TGTGCCAGCAGCTTAAGGGCTTCTGAGACCCAGTACTTC.

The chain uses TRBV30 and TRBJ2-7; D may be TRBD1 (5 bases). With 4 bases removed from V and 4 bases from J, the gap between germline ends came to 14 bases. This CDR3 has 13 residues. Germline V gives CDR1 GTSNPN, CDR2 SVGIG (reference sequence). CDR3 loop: CAWKSGRGYEQYF. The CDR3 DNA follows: TGTGCCTGGAAGTCAGGGCGAGGATACGAGCAGTACTTC.

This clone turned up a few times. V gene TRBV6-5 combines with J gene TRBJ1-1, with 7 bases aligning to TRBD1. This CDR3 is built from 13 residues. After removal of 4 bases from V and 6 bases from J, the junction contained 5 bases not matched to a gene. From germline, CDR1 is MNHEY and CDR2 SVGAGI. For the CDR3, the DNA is TGTGCCAGCAGTTCTCGACAGGGAGCTGAAGCTTTCTTT. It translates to CASSSRQGAEAFF.

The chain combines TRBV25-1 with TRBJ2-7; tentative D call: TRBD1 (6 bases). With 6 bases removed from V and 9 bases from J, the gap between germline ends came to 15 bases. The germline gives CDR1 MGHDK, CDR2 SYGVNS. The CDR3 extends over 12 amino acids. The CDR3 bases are TGTGCCAGCAGAGACACCGGGACAAGGCAGTACTTC. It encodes CASRDTGTRQYF.

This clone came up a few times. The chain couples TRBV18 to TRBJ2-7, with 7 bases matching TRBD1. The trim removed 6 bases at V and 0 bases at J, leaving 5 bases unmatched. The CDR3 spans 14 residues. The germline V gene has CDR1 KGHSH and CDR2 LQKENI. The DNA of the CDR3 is TGTGCCAGCTCGGACAGGAGTAGCTCCTACGAGCAGTACTTC. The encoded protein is CASSDRSSSYEQYF.

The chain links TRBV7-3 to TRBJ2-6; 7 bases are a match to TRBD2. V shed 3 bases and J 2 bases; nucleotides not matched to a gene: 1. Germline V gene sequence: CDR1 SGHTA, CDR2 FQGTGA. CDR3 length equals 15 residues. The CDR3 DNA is TGTGCCAGCAGCTTCGGGGGGACTGGGGCCAACGTCCTGACTTTC. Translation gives CASSFGGTGANVLTF.

The CDR3 loop is CASGLESGNTEAFF. Here the CDR3 DNA reads TGTGCTAGTGGTTTGGAATCGGGGAACACTGAAGCTTTCTTT. This chain uses TRBV12-5 with TRBJ1-1, with no clear D. V dropped 1 base and J dropped 1 base, with 7 bases sitting between them. This CDR3 contains 14 residues. Germline V gene lookup returns CDR1 LGHNT and CDR2 FRNRAP.